The rows below give T cell receptor beta chains drawn from one sample of a study of blood T cell repertoires in COVID-19. Clones were sequenced by immunoSEQ multiplex PCR, and TCRdb holds only the in-frame ones, with some missing. The table includes about 130,000 clones, approximately 82% detected once. The sequencing input was peripheral blood. The receptors shown here come from a woman aged 50 to 60 with acute or convalescent COVID-19. Each CDR3 is given with its conserved first and last residue. D genes are given only for firm matches. Clone size is not always given. Where it is, it says once, few, many or a class for expanded clones.

size: .
V: TRBV4-2
J: TRBJ2-7
D: TRBD2
DNA: TGTGCCAGCAGCCAAGGGACTAGCGGGAGGGCCGACGAGCAGTACTTC
CDR3: CASSQGTSGRADEQYF

size: .
V: TRBV6-1
J: TRBJ1-1
D: TRBD1
DNA: TGTGCCAGCAGTGAATACAGGGGAAACACTGAAGCTTTCTTT
CDR3: CASSEYRGNTEAFF

size: .
V: TRBV6-1
J: TRBJ1-6
D: .
DNA: TGTGCCAGCAGTGAAGCCTATACCGGTAATTCACCCCTCCACTTT
CDR3: CASSEAYTGNSPLHF

size: .
V: TRBV27
J: TRBJ1-3
D: .
DNA: TGTGCCAGCAGTTTAAGGCGGGCTGGAAACACCATATATTTT
CDR3: CASSLRRAGNTIYF

size: .
V: TRBV11-2
J: TRBJ1-4
D: TRBD1
DNA: TGTGCCAGCACCTTGACAGGGAAGAGCAATATCGGGAATGAAAAACTGTTTTTT
CDR3: CASTLTGKSNIGNEKLFF

size: few
V: TRBV3-1/TRBV3-2
J: TRBJ1-1
D: .
DNA: TGTGCCAGCAGCCAAGTCGCAGGGAACACTGAAGCTTTCTTT
CDR3: CASSQVAGNTEAFF

size: .
V: TRBV28
J: TRBJ1-5
D: TRBD1
DNA: TGTGCCAGCAGGCTGGGGGACAGGATTCAGCCCCAGCATTTT
CDR3: CASRLGDRIQPQHF

size: few
V: TRBV10-3
J: TRBJ1-1
D: .
DNA: TGTGCCATCAGCAAAAGTAACAGGGAAAGAAGTGAAGCTTTCTTT
CDR3: CAISKSNRERSEAFF

size: once
V: TRBV4-1
J: TRBJ2-1
D: TRBD2
DNA: TGCGCCAGCAGCCACTCCACTAGCGGGGGTGACAATGAGCAGTTCTTC
CDR3: CASSHSTSGGDNEQFF

size: .
V: TRBV29-1
J: TRBJ2-3
D: .
DNA: TGCAGCGTTGTTTCCTTAGAAGATACGCAGTATTTT
CDR3: CSVVSLEDTQYF

size: few
V: TRBV7-9
J: TRBJ1-5
D: .
DNA: TGTGCCAGCAGCTCCGGGACTTTAAATCAGCCCCAGCATTTT
CDR3: CASSSGTLNQPQHF

size: .
V: TRBV5-5
J: TRBJ1-2
D: TRBD1
DNA: TGTGCCAGCAGCGCCCAGGGGGGAGTAAGTGGCTACACCTTC
CDR3: CASSAQGGVSGYTF

size: .
V: TRBV3-1/TRBV3-2
J: TRBJ1-1
D: .
DNA: TGTGCCAGCAGCCAAGGGGGCCGGGAGGCTTTCTTT
CDR3: CASSQGGREAFF

size: .
V: TRBV7-3
J: TRBJ1-1
D: .
DNA: TGTGCCAGCAGCCCACAGGGTTCGGGGAACACTGAAGCTTTCTTT
CDR3: CASSPQGSGNTEAFF

size: few
V: TRBV7-2
J: TRBJ1-3
D: TRBD1
DNA: TGTGCCAGCAGCCTCGACAGGGACCTAGCTGGAAACACCATATATTTT
CDR3: CASSLDRDLAGNTIYF

size: .
V: TRBV6-4
J: TRBJ2-2
D: .
DNA: TGTGCCAGCAGCGATGGGGCGGGAAGGGAGCTGTTTTTT
CDR3: CASSDGAGRELFF

size: .
V: TRBV4-1
J: TRBJ2-7
D: TRBD1
DNA: TGCGCCAGCAGCCCACAGGGGGACTACGAGCAGTACTTC
CDR3: CASSPQGDYEQYF

size: few
V: TRBV19
J: TRBJ1-1
D: .
DNA: TGTGCCAGTAGTCCCGAGCGGAGGACTGAAGCTTTCTTT
CDR3: CASSPERRTEAFF

size: few
V: TRBV19
J: TRBJ2-2
D: .
DNA: TGTGCCAGTAGGGACAGCGGAAGACGTGACACCGGGGAGCTGTTTTTT
CDR3: CASRDSGRRDTGELFF

size: .
V: TRBV5-1
J: TRBJ2-3
D: .
DNA: TGCGCCAGCAGCTCCCGGGTCACAGATACGCAGTATTTT
CDR3: CASSSRVTDTQYF

size: .
V: TRBV9
J: TRBJ2-7
D: TRBD1
DNA: TGTGCCAGCAGCGGACAGGGGCTGTCCTACGAGCAGTACTTC
CDR3: CASSGQGLSYEQYF

size: few
V: TRBV19
J: TRBJ1-3
D: TRBD1
DNA: TGTGCCACCACCTCGGACAGGAGATTCTCTGGAAACACCATATATTTT
CDR3: CATTSDRRFSGNTIYF

size: .
V: TRBV18
J: TRBJ1-5
D: TRBD1
DNA: TGTGCCAGCTCACCCGGACAGGGGCATCAGCCCCAGCATTTT
CDR3: CASSPGQGHQPQHF

size: .
V: TRBV7-8
J: TRBJ1-3
D: TRBD1
DNA: TGTGCCAGCAGCTTCCCCGGACAGGGAGCGGGAAACACCATATATTTT
CDR3: CASSFPGQGAGNTIYF

size: few
V: TRBV5-4
J: TRBJ2-2
D: TRBD2
DNA: TGTGCCAGCAGTTCAAGCGGGACGAAGGGCGGGGAGCTGTTTTTT
CDR3: CASSSSGTKGGELFF

size: .
V: TRBV6-5
J: TRBJ1-3
D: .
DNA: TGTGCCAGCTGTAGGGAGGGTCTCTCTGGAAACACCATATATTTT
CDR3: CASCREGLSGNTIYF

size: .
V: TRBV25-1
J: TRBJ1-2
D: TRBD1
DNA: TGTGCCGGACAGGACAACTATGGCTACACCTTC
CDR3: CAGQDNYGYTF

size: .
V: TRBV27
J: TRBJ1-1
D: .
DNA: TGTGCCAGCAGTCCTCTACAGAATATGAACACTGAAGCTTTCTTT
CDR3: CASSPLQNMNTEAFF

size: .
V: TRBV10-3
J: TRBJ2-7
D: TRBD2
DNA: TGTGCCACCCAACTAGCGGGAGGCGGCGAGCAGTACTTC
CDR3: CATQLAGGGEQYF

size: few
V: TRBV19
J: TRBJ1-1
D: .
DNA: TGTGCCAGTAGTACCAGGGCGAACACTGAAGCTTTCTTT
CDR3: CASSTRANTEAFF